This TCR beta chain was found in a study of T cells in Graves' hyperthyroidism and ophthalmopathy. Regarding the study as a whole: Most expanded thyroid clonotypes above 0.001 also appeared in blood. The model's output predicted ophthalmopathy at a median of 6.5 months prior to onset.

Amplification of TCR beta CDR3 regions was performed using RNA transcripts as template. Researchers ran a first-round RT-PCR on the TCR CDR3 using the HTBI primer set. TCRdb redid the calling of the multiplex PCR reads with MiXCR, one entry per CDR3 protein. The table shows 470,000 or so distinct CDR3 sequences, with under 25% occurring only once. Graves' hyperthyroidism showing no ophthalmopathy progression within 18 months was considered stable. Germline CDR1 is MNHNS and CDR2 is SASEGT. The CDR3 has 15 residues. The germline V and J ends were trimmed by 2 bases and 1 base, with 9 bases remaining between them. Concerning this clonotype: Its antigen is currently unknown.

The chain links TRBV6-1 to TRBJ1-5, with D perhaps TRBD1 (6 bases). Sample: blood. This clonotype originated in a man aged 18 to 29 with Graves' hyperthyroidism. The CDR3 protein is CASSEQGQSNQPQHF. DNA of the CDR3: TGTGCCAGCAGTGAACAAGGACAGAGCAATCAGCCCCAGCATTTT.